This TCR beta chain is drawn from a study of T cells in Graves' hyperthyroidism and ophthalmopathy. The V segment lost 1 base and the J segment 9 bases; nucleotides outside the gene matches: 8. Germline V gene sequence: CDR1 LNHNV, CDR2 YYDKDF (reference sequence). CDR3 length: 16 amino acids. This clonotype was seen at least ten times. Exclusion of patients followed from uncontrolled infection, other autoimmune disease, pregnancy or lactation. Regions amplified from RNA transcripts were the TCR beta CDR3 regions. First-round RT-PCR targeting the TCR CDR3 was performed with the HTBI primer set. TCRdb fed the multiplex PCR reads into MiXCR, producing one record per CDR3 protein. The table shows roughly 740,000 distinct CDR3 sequences, with around 17% occurring only once.

The source is a man aged 18 to 30 with Graves' hyperthyroidism. Sequences were obtained from blood. V usage is TRBV15 and J usage is TRBJ2-1; 11 nucleotides line up with TRBD1. The CDR3: CATSRVRGQGASEQFF. CDR3 DNA sequence: TGTGCCACCAGCAGAGTCCGCGGACAGGGGGCGTCTGAGCAGTTCTTC.